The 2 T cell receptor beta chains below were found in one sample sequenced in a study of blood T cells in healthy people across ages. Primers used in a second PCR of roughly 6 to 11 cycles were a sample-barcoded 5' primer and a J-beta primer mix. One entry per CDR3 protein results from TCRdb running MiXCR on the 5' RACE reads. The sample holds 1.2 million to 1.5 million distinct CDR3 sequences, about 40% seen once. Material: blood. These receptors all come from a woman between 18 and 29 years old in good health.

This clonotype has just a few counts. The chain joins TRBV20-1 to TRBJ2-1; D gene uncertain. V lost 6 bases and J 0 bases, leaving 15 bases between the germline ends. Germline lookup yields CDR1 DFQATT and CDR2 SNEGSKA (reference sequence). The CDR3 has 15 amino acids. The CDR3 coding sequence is TGCAGTGCAGAAATCGGGCTGAGCTCCTACAATGAGCAGTTCTTC. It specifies CSAEIGLSSYNEQFF.

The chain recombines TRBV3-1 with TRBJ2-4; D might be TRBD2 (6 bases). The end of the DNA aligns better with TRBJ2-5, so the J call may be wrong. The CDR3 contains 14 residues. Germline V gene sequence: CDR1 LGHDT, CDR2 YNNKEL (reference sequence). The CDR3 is CASSQKGGGETQYF. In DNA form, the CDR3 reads TGTGCCAGCAGCCAAAAGGGTGGGGGGGAGACCCAGTACTTC.